Here is one T cell receptor (beta chain) with its context. This clonotype was recorded a few times. Its target antigen remains unknown. No base-level quality is on record; no much larger clone is a single base apart. What this sample's treatment or condition label stands for: roughly 10-day PBMC culture with coronavirus spike peptide pools or control peptides (ViraFEST assay). The ViraFEST assay, used in the study, expanded antigen-specific T cells with peptide pools and then identified the expanded clonotypes through TCR sequencing. The positive SARS-CoV-2 PCR tests of the convalescent patients were dated from March to December 2020, before the Alpha, Beta and Delta variants emerged in the United States. Each well held about 2 million PBMCs cultured in IMDM containing about 5% human AB serum and approximately 10 IU/ml IL-2, with 8.5 to 10 ug/ml peptide pools added. Half of the culture medium was replaced with fresh IL-2-containing medium on days 3 and 7. CD4+ T cells were isolated after roughly nine days of culture through negative selection using the EasySep CD4+ T cell isolation kit. Ficoll-Paque Plus gradient centrifugation was used to isolate PBMCs from whole blood, and the isolated PBMCs were then either used fresh or cryopreserved at -140C. Culture conditions were generally each tested in triplicate wells.

The entry originates in a study of vaccination and CD4 T cells after COVID-19 (dated by TCRdb to about 2022). About the investigation overall: Convalescent patients had a positive SARS-CoV-2 result on nasal swab PCR, and of these patients, several had mild disease and one had severe disease. The cultures were stimulated with overlapping spike peptide pools from SARS-CoV-2 and from the common cold coronaviruses HCoV-NL63, HCoV-OC43 and HCoV-229E. Each participant got two doses of either the Pfizer-BioNTech BNT162b2 vaccine (n=8) or the Moderna mRNA-1273 vaccine (n=2). Post-COVID blood samples from convalescent patients were collected a median of around 100 days after diagnosis, with a range of 35 to 161 days. Post-vaccine blood samples were taken a median of around 68 days after the second vaccine dose, with a range of roughly 13 to 250 days. The convalescent cohort comprised six males and four females, including two Hispanic individuals, seven Caucasians, two Asians and one multiracial person. Control cultures used a CEFX viral epitope pool as positive control, an HIV-1 Nef peptide pool as negative control, or no peptide. The spike-specific CD4+ TCR repertoire was compared before and after mRNA vaccination in approximately ten COVID-19 convalescent patients and several infection-naive healthy vaccine recipients. What the authors observed across the whole study: In convalescent patients, a median about 90% of post-vaccine SARS-CoV-2-reactive clones were detected only after vaccination, and vaccine-specific priming was suggested by this finding. The number of convalescent patients in the study was relatively small, and the study did not examine early timepoints following natural infection. In convalescent patients, nearly all vaccine-specific clones (304 of 307) were found to be mono-reactive for SARS-CoV-2 spike rather than cross-reactive with common cold coronaviruses. An increase in the median number of SARS-CoV-2-reactive clonotypes from around 20 after infection to a few dozen after vaccination was observed, but the change was not found to be significant.

Trimming takes 6 bases off V and 2 bases off J; junction bases not matched to a gene: 6. Reading the germline V gene (reference sequence) gives CDR1 DFQATT and CDR2 SNEGSKA. The CDR3 measures 14 amino acids from cysteine to phenylalanine. Only CDR3 DNA is held: 42 bases, read in frame from base 1. Library preparation was by PCR. DNA from cultured CD4+ T cells underwent TCR sequencing with the Oncomine TCR Beta short-read assay at the Johns Hopkins FTIC core. The QIAamp micro DNA kit was used to extract genomic DNA from the cultured CD4+ T cells. Oncomine TCR Beta libraries made from cultured CD4+ T cells were pooled using unique dual indexes and sequenced on an Illumina iSeq 100. The study's processing was this. Non-productive sequences were removed, and CDR3s not starting with C, not ending with F or W, or shorter than 7 amino acids were discarded. Antigen-specific clonotypes were identified with the MANAFEST web application by comparing peptide-stimulated wells with reference and other culture wells. To be called positive, a clone needed an FDR below 0.05, an odds ratio above 5, and a productive frequency above 0.1% in at least two of three replicate wells. Clonotypes that were significantly expanded in both SARS-CoV-2 spike wells and at least one common cold coronavirus spike condition were defined as cross-reactive. CDR3 homology was assessed with Levenshtein distances (stringdist) and unrooted phylogenetic trees (ape) in R version 3.6.1. TCRdb reanalyzed the raw reads on its own, using fastp at Q25 for trimming and MiXCR for clone calling, and kept in-frame beta chains. Each entry is one CDR3 protein sequence, shown with its most common DNA and genes. The V and J calls were determined by TCRdb, not by the authors. The sample has a few thousand distinct CDR3 sequences on record, 21% of them singletons. The ten biggest clones cover roughly a quarter of the sample.

The rearranged chain carries TRBV20-1 and TRBJ1-4, and TRBD1 matches 7 of the central bases. This sequence was found in a human donor who had recovered from COVID-19. Sequences were obtained from CD4+ T cells from blood, cultured in vitro. The sequenced DNA is TGCAGTGCGCGCCGACAGGGTACTAATGAAAAACTGTTTTTT. Protein translation: CSARRQGTNEKLFF.